These 22 T cell receptor beta chains came from one sample sequenced in a study of blood T cell repertoires in COVID-19. Sequencing was performed with immunoSEQ multiplex PCR; in TCRdb, only in-frame clones are kept and a portion is missing. The data show about 200,000 clones, approximately 84% seen once. The specimen was peripheral blood. All receptors derive from an elderly woman with acute or convalescent COVID-19.

The chain is built from TRBV10-3 and TRBJ1-5; 8 nucleotides agree with TRBD1. The CDR3 covers 15 residues. Looked up from germline, CDR1 is ENHRY and CDR2 is SYGVKD. V lost 3 bases and J lost 5; bases outside the gene matches: 6. The CDR3 DNA reads TGTGCCATCAGTGATTCCGACAGGGGATATCAGCCCCAGCATTTT. Translated, it gives CAISDSDRGYQPQHF.

This clone has a handful of counts. Here the CDR3 DNA reads TGCGCCAGCAGTGAACAGTCGGCCACTGAAGCTTTCTTT. Its protein product is CASSEQSATEAFF. The chain is built from TRBV10-2 and TRBJ1-1, with unresolved D. This CDR3 region has 13 residues. Between the trimmed V and J ends, which lost 3 bases and 4 bases, there was a span of 9 bases. Germline CDR1 WSHSY, CDR2 SAAADI.

This clone was picked up a small number of times. The chain links TRBV5-1 to TRBJ1-5, with 9 nucleotides matching TRBD1. Germline V lookup: CDR1 SGHRS, CDR2 YFSETQ. Trimming removed 4 bases from V and 7 bases from J; junction bases left unmatched: 9. CDR3 length: 15 amino acids. The CDR3 DNA sequence: TGCGCCAGCAGCCCGGCCGGGACAGGGCAACAGCCCCAGCATTTT. Translation gives CASSPAGTGQQPQHF.

The rearrangement joins TRBV4-3 to TRBJ2-1; 7 positions match TRBD2. Looked up from germline, CDR1 is LGHNA and CDR2 is YSLEER. This CDR3 comprises 16 residues. The junction had 5 bases not matched to a gene; V was cut back by 1 base and J by 2 bases. This chain's CDR3 is CASSQGRDYPYNEQFF. The CDR3 DNA sequence: TGCGCCAGCAGCCAAGGCCGGGACTACCCCTACAATGAGCAGTTCTTC.

The CDR3 DNA reads TGTGCCAGCAGTCCTCTGGGGCGCGGTGGAAACACCATATATTTT. It translates to CASSPLGRGGNTIYF. The rearrangement links TRBV27 to TRBJ1-3; D perhaps matches TRBD1 (5 bases). Trimming removed 5 bases from V and 3 bases from J, with 14 bases in between. The V gene's germline CDR1 is MNHEY and CDR2 SMNVEV (reference sequence). The CDR3 covers 15 residues.

The V call is TRBV6-5, the J call TRBJ1-2; possibly TRBD1 for D (5 bases). V gave up 6 bases and J gave up 6 bases, with 11 bases separating them. The CDR3 consists of 12 residues. Germline CDR1 reads MNHEY; CDR2 reads SVGAGI. The CDR3 is CASSQGVDGYTF. The CDR3, as DNA: TGTGCCAGCAGCCAAGGGGTCGATGGCTACACCTTC.

V is TRBV2 and J is TRBJ2-5; the D is unclear. This CDR3 has 14 residues. CDR1 is SNHLY, CDR2 FYNNEI, per germline. The V and J ends lost 11 bases and 0 bases respectively, with 16 bases between them. The CDR3 protein is CASRLSSNQETQYF. The CDR3 DNA is TGTGCCTCGCGACTTTCATCCAACCAAGAGACCCAGTACTTC.

V is TRBV7-8 and J is TRBJ2-1; a weak D match, TRBD1 (5 bases). Germline V lookup: CDR1 SGHVS, CDR2 FQNEAQ. Trimming pared 2 bases from V and 0 bases from J, leaving 11 bases between. This CDR3 comprises 16 residues. DNA of the CDR3: TGTGCCAGCAGCTTAATAGGGGTTATCTCCTACAATGAGCAGTTCTTC. It is translated as CASSLIGVISYNEQFF.

A few counts support this clone. The chain employs TRBV7-2 and TRBJ1-5; D call uncertain. The V and J ends lost 2 bases and 0 bases respectively, with 8 bases between them. Germline values: CDR1 SGHTA, CDR2 FQGNSA. The CDR3 runs 15 residues. CDR3 nucleotides: TGTGCCAGCAGCTTATTAAGAGGTAGCAATCAGCCCCAGCATTTT. Amino acids: CASSLLRGSNQPQHF. The full variable domain, completed using reference TRBV7-2 and TRBJ1-5, is GAGVSQSPSNKVTEKGKDVELRCDPISGHTALYWYRQSLGQGLEFLIYFQGNSAPDKSGLPSDRFSAERTGGSVSTLTIQRTQQEDSAVYLCASSLLRGSNQPQHFGDGTRLSIL.

The genes are TRBV7-2 and TRBJ2-7; TRBD2 matches at 7 bases. Germline-derived CDR1 and CDR2 are SGHTA and FQGNSA. V lost 6 bases and J lost 6; bases outside the gene matches: 11. The CDR3 consists of 14 residues. CDR3 sequence reads: CASRYLAAASEQYF. As DNA, the CDR3 is TGTGCCAGCAGATACCTAGCGGCCGCCTCCGAGCAGTACTTC.

This chain links TRBV29-1 with TRBJ2-3; D may be TRBD2 (5 bases). V was trimmed by 5 bases and J by 2 bases, leaving 11 bases between them. Germline V gene data show CDR1 as SQVTM and CDR2 as ANQGSEA. The CDR3 contains 13 residues. For the CDR3, the DNA is TGCAGCGTTCGGGAACTGACCACAGATACGCAGTATTTT. Translation gives CSVRELTTDTQYF.

This chain uses TRBV27 with TRBJ1-4, with a possible D match to TRBD1 (5 bases). The V gene's germline CDR1 is MNHEY and CDR2 SMNVEV (reference sequence). Trimming took off 3 bases at V and 4 bases at J, with 9 bases between the two ends. The CDR3 is made up of 14 amino acids. DNA of the CDR3: TGTGCCAGCAGTTTTGACAGATATAATGAAAAACTGTTTTTT. Translating it yields CASSFDRYNEKLFF.

This chain connects TRBV4-3 to TRBJ2-3; 8 nucleotides align to TRBD2. CDR1 is LGHNA and CDR2 is YSLEER in the germline V gene. This CDR3 region has 16 residues. The V gene end was trimmed by 4 bases and the J gene end by 2 bases; junction bases not matched to a gene: 8. The DNA for the CDR3 is TGCGCCAGCAGCCCCCGACTAGCGAGCTACACAGATACGCAGTATTTT. This encodes CASSPRLASYTDTQYF.

This rearrangement joins TRBV11-2 to TRBJ1-1; D might be TRBD1 (5 bases). Germline V CDR1 and CDR2: SGHAT, FQNNGV. The CDR3 runs 16 residues. The V gene lost 3 bases and the J gene lost 4 bases, with 18 bases spanning the gap. The CDR3 reads CASSFRAHQGFTEAFF. For the CDR3, the DNA is TGTGCCAGCAGCTTTCGCGCACACCAGGGTTTCACTGAAGCTTTCTTT.

V gene TRBV4-1 combines with J gene TRBJ1-2, with a tentative D call TRBD1 (5 bases). The germline CDR1 and CDR2 sequences are MGHRA and YSYEKL. This CDR3 region has 15 residues. Trimming cost V 8 bases and J 7 bases, with 23 bases left between them. The CDR3 here is CASATPGVDWGGYTF. DNA for the CDR3: TGCGCCAGCGCCACCCCGGGGGTGGATTGGGGTGGCTACACCTTC.

This sequence joins TRBV29-1 and TRBJ2-7; D tentatively fits TRBD1 or TRBD2 (8 bases each). The CDR3 contains 13 residues. Germline assignment: CDR1 SQVTM and CDR2 ANQGSEA. V was trimmed by 7 bases and J by 2 bases, leaving 15 bases between them. The CDR3 DNA is TGCAGCGCGGGAGGGACAGGTGCCTACGAGCAGTACTTC. Translated, it gives CSAGGTGAYEQYF.

This chain connects TRBV6-5 to TRBJ1-1; D gene unclear. The CDR3 totals 15 residues. Germline V CDR1 and CDR2: MNHEY, SVGAGI. V was trimmed by 5 bases and J by 4 bases, leaving 17 bases between them. CDR3 nucleotide sequence: TGTGCCAGCAGTAGACAAGATCAGGTGATCACTGAAGCTTTCTTT. Protein product: CASSRQDQVITEAFF.

The chain couples TRBV27 to TRBJ2-7, with a weak D call TRBD2 (6 bases). The CDR3 runs to 15 residues. The V end lost 1 base, the J end lost 1 base, and 11 bases lay between the germline ends. Germline V CDR1 and CDR2: MNHEY, SMNVEV (reference sequence). The CDR3 DNA is TGTGCCAGCAGTTTATATGGAGGGAGTTCCTACGAGCAGTACTTC. Translated, it gives CASSLYGGSSYEQYF.

J is TRBJ2-3 and V is TRBV5-1; 8 bases fit TRBD2. The CDR3 loop spans 16 amino acids. Germline assignment: CDR1 SGHRS and CDR2 YFSETQ. The ends lost 4 bases at V and 1 base at J; junction bases unmatched: 8. In DNA, the CDR3 is TGCGCCAGCAGCCCCTCCGCGGGAGGTGGCACAGATACGCAGTATTTT. Translating it yields CASSPSAGGGTDTQYF.

This sequence joins TRBV3-1 (or the pseudogene TRBV3-2) and TRBJ1-6; TRBD1 agrees at 12 bases. CDR3 length: 19 residues. V lost 1 base to trimming and J lost 7 bases; unmatched junction nucleotides: 11. Germline lookup yields CDR1 LGHDT and CDR2 YNNKEL (reference sequence). The CDR3 DNA follows: TGTGCCAGCAGCCAAGCGTCAGGGACAGGGGGCAATTGGAATTCACCCCTCCACTTT. Translating it yields CASSQASGTGGNWNSPLHF.

The table lists this clone with a count of one. The chain has TRBV2 and TRBJ2-5, with 14 bases identical to TRBD2. The CDR3 consists of 16 residues. V shed 6 bases and J 5 bases; nucleotides not matched to a gene: 8. Germline V gene lookup returns CDR1 SNHLY and CDR2 FYNNEI. CDR3: CASSMGLAGAQETQYF. DNA of the CDR3: TGTGCCAGCAGCATGGGACTAGCGGGAGCGCAGGAGACCCAGTACTTC.

V and J are TRBV25-1 and TRBJ2-5, with D possibly TRBD2 on 5 matching bases. Trimming removed 2 bases from V and 5 bases from J, with 15 bases in between. CDR3 length: 15 residues. Germline loops: CDR1 MGHDK, CDR2 SYGVNS. The CDR3 nucleotides are TGTGCCAGCAGTGAAGTCAGGAAGAGGGAGGAGACCCAGTACTTC. It codes for CASSEVRKREETQYF.